The clone carrying this T cell receptor (beta chain) was detected a few times. The same CDR3 also results from other DNA sequences found in this sample. This sample is part of a study of blood T cell repertoires in COVID-19. Original handling: Amplification of reference gene primers was used by the study to estimate nucleated cell counts. The repertoire was sequenced with immunoSEQ multiplex PCR; TCRdb's copy has only in-frame clones and lacks some. The DNA was the basis for D and trimming; V, J and clone size are from that table. The top ten hold around 10% of the sample, which has around 320,000 clones, just under 90% seen once. CDR1 is SEHNR, CDR2 FQNEAQ, per germline (reference sequence). The CDR3 sequence is 13 residues long. The junction had 6 bases not matched to a gene; V was cut back by 4 bases and J by 7 bases.

The sequencing input was peripheral blood. The V call is TRBV7-9, the J call TRBJ2-7, with 8 nucleotides matching TRBD1. The sequence was collected from a woman aged 30 to 39 with COVID-19, enrolled during active disease. CDR3 in amino acids: CASSSRDRGEQYF. The DNA for the CDR3 is TGTGCCAGCAGCTCCCGTGACAGGGGAGAGCAGTACTTC.